A single sample gave rise to the 27 T cell receptor beta chains below, sequenced in a study of blood T cell repertoires in COVID-19. Assay: immunoSEQ multiplex PCR; the TCRdb copy retains only in-frame clones and omits some. The top ten hold around 5.6% of the sample, which has under 150,000 clones, 83% seen once. Sequencing input: peripheral blood. These receptors were obtained from a man older than 75 with active or convalescent COVID-19.

The rearrangement joins TRBV18 to TRBJ2-7, with TRBD2 matching over 8 bases. Germline V gene lookup returns CDR1 KGHSH and CDR2 LQKENI. Losses at the gene ends were 0 bases for V and 2 bases for J; bases not matched to a gene: 6. This CDR3 contains 16 residues. CDR3 in amino acids: CASSPPGRGAPYEQYF. For the CDR3, the DNA is TGTGCCAGCTCACCACCTGGGCGGGGGGCCCCCTACGAGCAGTACTTC. The full variable domain, completed using reference TRBV18 and TRBJ2-7, is NAGVMQNPRHLVRRRGQEARLRCSPMKGHSHVYWYRQLPEEGLKFMVYLQKENIIDESGMPKERFSAEFPKEGPSILRIQQVVRGDSAAYFCASSPPGRGAPYEQYFGPGTRLTVT.

The table lists this clone with a count of one. The CDR3 DNA reads TGTGCCAGCAGCGTACGGAGCGGGGGGCAGTACAATGAGCAGTTCTTC. This gives the protein CASSVRSGGQYNEQFF. This chain connects TRBV9 to TRBJ2-1, with 9 bases that match TRBD2. V lost 1 base, J lost 4 bases, and 6 bases stayed unmatched. Germline CDR1 and CDR2: SGDLS and YYNGEE. CDR3 length: 16 amino acids.

The V and J genes are TRBV7-9 and TRBJ1-4; possibly TRBD1 for D (5 bases). V was shortened by 5 bases and J by 7 bases, with 11 bases between the two germline ends. Germline V gene data show CDR1 as SEHNR and CDR2 as FQNEAQ (reference sequence). The CDR3 spans 13 residues. The CDR3 region is CASSPTGSEKLFF. The CDR3 coding sequence is TGTGCCAGCAGCCCTACAGGTTCTGAAAAACTGTTTTTT.

This chain connects TRBV12-3 or TRBV12-4 to TRBJ1-5; D gene ambiguous. The V gene lost 3 bases and the J gene lost 4 bases, with 4 bases spanning the gap. CDR3 length: 12 residues. The CDR3 DNA sequence: TGTGCCAGCAGTTTCGGGAATCAGCCCCAGCATTTT. This translates into CASSFGNQPQHF.

The chain combines TRBV24-1 with TRBJ2-5; tentative D call: TRBD2 (6 bases). The CDR3 consists of 12 residues. Germline-derived CDR1 and CDR2 are KGHDR and SFDVKD. Trimming took off 2 bases at V and 9 bases at J, with 9 bases between the two ends. CDR3 sequence: CATSDSEGPQYF. In nucleotides, the CDR3 is TGTGCCACCAGTGATTCGGAGGGGCCCCAGTACTTC.

The genes are TRBV10-3 and TRBJ2-3; 7 bases align to TRBD2. This CDR3 has 15 residues. Germline CDR1 reads ENHRY; CDR2 reads SYGVKD. With 4 bases clipped from V and 4 bases from J, the junction kept 8 bases outside the gene matches. The CDR3: CAISVRGGGPDTQYF. The CDR3 DNA reads TGTGCCATCAGTGTCCGAGGCGGGGGTCCAGATACGCAGTATTTT.

The chain is built from TRBV19 and TRBJ1-2; TRBD1 might be the D (5 bases). The CDR3 is 14 amino acids. CDR1 and CDR2 from the germline V gene are LNHDA and SQIVND (reference sequence). V was pared by 1 base and J by 6 bases, with 12 bases between. CDR3 nucleotides: TGTGCCAGTAGTATAGTCGGCAGGGCTCATGGCTACACCTTC. It yields the protein CASSIVGRAHGYTF.

The chain recombines TRBV7-2 with TRBJ2-3; D ambiguous. V was pared by 1 base and J by 6 bases, with 8 bases between. The CDR3 has 13 amino acids. Germline assignment: CDR1 SGHTA and CDR2 FQGNSA. The CDR3 DNA reads as TGTGCCAGCAGCTTAGAAGAGGAGGATACGCAGTATTTT. Encoded protein: CASSLEEEDTQYF.

The genes are TRBV3-1 (or the pseudogene TRBV3-2) and TRBJ2-2; a possible D gene is TRBD1 (5 bases). The germline V gene has CDR1 LGHDT and CDR2 YNNKEL (reference sequence). Deletions cut 5 bases from V and 8 bases from J, with 15 bases between. CDR3 length equals 14 residues. CDR3 bases: TGTGCCAGCAGCAGGACACTCGCGCCGGGGGAGCTGTTTTTT. It specifies CASSRTLAPGELFF.

This chain links TRBV10-3 with TRBJ2-7; 10 bases fit TRBD1. V dropped 1 base and J dropped 0; count of bases not matched to a gene: 6. Germline V lookup: CDR1 ENHRY, CDR2 SYGVKD. The CDR3 contains 17 residues. DNA for the CDR3: TGTGCCATCAGTGAGTTTTTGGACAGGGGGAGCTCCTACGAGCAGTACTTC. Protein sequence: CAISEFLDRGSSYEQYF.

The V gene is TRBV6-5, the J gene TRBJ2-7, with unresolved D. The V gene lost 0 bases and the J gene lost 4 bases, with 7 bases spanning the gap. The CDR3 is made up of 13 amino acids. CDR1 MNHEY and CDR2 SVGAGI come from the germline V gene. The CDR3 is CASSYSNRYEQYF. The CDR3 nucleotides are TGTGCCAGCAGTTACTCGAATAGATACGAGCAGTACTTC.

This sequence joins TRBV30 and TRBJ1-2; weak D call: TRBD1 (5 bases). With 1 base removed from V and 7 bases from J, the gap between germline ends came to 13 bases. The CDR3 length is 13 residues. Germline CDR1 and CDR2: GTSNPN and SVGIG (reference sequence). The chain's CDR3 is CAWSGAGGPGYTF. The DNA for the CDR3 is TGTGCCTGGAGTGGGGCGGGGGGACCTGGCTACACCTTC.

This clone has a single count. The chain joins TRBV7-9 to TRBJ1-1, with D perhaps matching TRBD1 (5 bases). The length of the CDR3 is 14 residues. Germline V lookup: CDR1 SEHNR, CDR2 FQNEAQ (reference sequence). Trimming pared 1 base from V and 5 bases from J, leaving 11 bases between. The CDR3: CASSLEGEGTEAFF. The CDR3 DNA sequence: TGTGCCAGCAGCTTAGAAGGGGAGGGGACTGAAGCTTTCTTT.

The J gene is TRBJ1-1, the V gene TRBV6-5; tentative D call: TRBD1 (5 bases). Trimming cost V 11 bases and J 4 bases, with 14 bases left between them. Germline values: CDR1 MNHEY, CDR2 SVGAGI. The CDR3 contains 12 residues. This CDR3 is CAVTQAATEAFF. In nucleotides, the CDR3 is TGTGCCGTCACACAGGCTGCCACTGAAGCTTTCTTT.

The V and J genes are TRBV4-1 and TRBJ1-5, with 9 bases identical to TRBD1. V trimming: 0 bases; J trimming: 3 bases; junction bases outside the gene matches: 3. Germline CDR1 reads MGHRA; CDR2 reads YSYEKL. The CDR3 contains 16 residues. This chain's CDR3 is CASSQEGTGNNQPQHF. In DNA form, the CDR3 reads TGCGCCAGCAGCCAAGAGGGGACAGGGAACAATCAGCCCCAGCATTTT.

J is TRBJ2-5 and V is TRBV2, with 9 bases aligning to TRBD1. The CDR3 length is 14 residues. Germline V gene data show CDR1 as SNHLY and CDR2 as FYNNEI. Trimming removed 4 bases from V and 5 bases from J; junction bases left unmatched: 5. The CDR3 is CASSAQGAGETQYF. The CDR3 DNA sequence: TGTGCCAGCAGTGCACAGGGGGCCGGGGAGACCCAGTACTTC. Supplemented by reference TRBV2 and TRBJ2-5, the full variable domain reads EPEVTQTPSHQVTQMGQEVILRCVPISNHLYFYWYRQILGQKVEFLVSFYNNEISEKSEIFDDQFSVERPDGSNFTLKIRSTKLEDSAMYFCASSAQGAGETQYFGPGTRLLVL.

This rearrangement joins TRBV3-1 (or the pseudogene TRBV3-2) to TRBJ2-3, with 7 bases identical to TRBD2. V dropped 0 bases and J dropped 6; count of bases not matched to a gene: 6. This CDR3 contains 15 residues. Germline CDR1 and CDR2: LGHDT and YNNKEL (reference sequence). The CDR3: CASSQDGGGTDTQYF. The CDR3 DNA is TGTGCCAGCAGCCAAGATGGCGGGGGTACTGATACGCAGTATTTT.

The V and J genes are TRBV5-1 and TRBJ2-1; 7 bases fit TRBD2. The CDR3 has 13 residues. Germline lookup yields CDR1 SGHRS and CDR2 YFSETQ. V dropped 1 base and J dropped 10; count of bases not matched to a gene: 5. CDR3 sequence: CASSLTSEIEQFF. CDR3 DNA sequence: TGCGCCAGCAGCTTGACTAGCGAAATCGAGCAGTTCTTC.

The chain employs TRBV5-1 and TRBJ2-7; TRBD1 is a possible D gene (5 bases). This CDR3 is 15 amino acids long. Germline V CDR1 and CDR2: SGHRS, YFSETQ. Trimming removed 0 bases from V and 7 bases from J, with 17 bases in between. This CDR3 reads CASSLAPQGSREQYF. CDR3 nucleotides: TGCGCCAGCAGCTTGGCGCCGCAGGGCTCTCGGGAGCAGTACTTC.

This chain joins TRBV19 and TRBJ2-5, with D maybe TRBD1 (6 bases). From germline, CDR1 is LNHDA and CDR2 SQIVND (reference sequence). V dropped 6 bases and J dropped 5 bases, with 16 bases sitting between them. This CDR3 region has 14 residues. The DNA for the CDR3 is TGTGCCAGTAGACCGGCACAGGGCTGGGAGACCCAGTACTTC. It yields the protein CASRPAQGWETQYF.

The V call is TRBV14, the J call TRBJ2-7; the match to TRBD1 covers 7 bases. V lost 4 bases to trimming and J lost 0 bases; unmatched junction nucleotides: 3. CDR1 and CDR2 from the germline V gene are SGHDN and FVKESK. There are 14 residues in the CDR3. For the CDR3, the DNA is TGTGCCAGCAGCCCACAGGGGATCTCCTACGAGCAGTACTTC. It translates to CASSPQGISYEQYF.

The chain recombines TRBV7-2 with TRBJ2-7; 7 bases agree with TRBD2. The CDR3 is 15 residues long. From germline, CDR1 is SGHTA and CDR2 FQGNSA. Germline trimming cut 1 base from V and 6 bases from J; bases unmatched to any gene: 9. For the CDR3, the DNA is TGTGCCAGCAGCTTAGGTGGGACTAAGACGTCCGAGCAGTACTTC. Protein: CASSLGGTKTSEQYF.

The CDR3 region is CASSTRGSGGPKTSTDTQYF. CDR3 bases: TGCGCCAGCAGCACCCGGGGTAGCGGGGGGCCAAAAACTAGCACAGATACGCAGTATTTT. The V call is TRBV4-1, the J call TRBJ2-3, with 10 bases matching TRBD2. Germline CDR1 reads MGHRA; CDR2 reads YSYEKL. Germline trimming cut 5 bases from V and 0 bases from J; bases unmatched to any gene: 17. This CDR3 is built from 20 residues.

The chain joins TRBV19 to TRBJ1-6; the D is unclear. The CDR3 spans 13 residues. Germline CDR1 reads LNHDA; CDR2 reads SQIVND (reference sequence). The germline V and J ends were trimmed by 4 bases and 6 bases, with 7 bases remaining between them. CDR3 DNA: TGTGCCAGTAGTACTACGGTTAATTCACCCCTCCACTTT. Translating it yields CASSTTVNSPLHF.

The chain links TRBV12-5 to TRBJ2-4; possible D gene TRBD2, 6 bases. Deletions cut 4 bases from V and 5 bases from J, with 21 bases between. This CDR3 region has 17 residues. Germline V lookup: CDR1 LGHNT, CDR2 FRNRAP. CDR3 sequence: CASGSPPGTGAQNIQYF. The CDR3 region has the DNA TGTGCTAGTGGTTCCCCCCCAGGGACTGGCGCTCAAAACATTCAGTACTTC. The full variable domain, its missing parts supplied by reference TRBV12-5 and TRBJ2-4, is DARVTQTPRHKVTEMGQEVTMRCQPILGHNTVFWYRQTMMQGLELLAYFRNRAPLDDSGMPKDRFSAEMPDATLATLKIQPSEPRDSAVYFCASGSPPGTGAQNIQYFGAGTRLSVL.

J is TRBJ1-1 and V is TRBV11-2, with D hard to call. CDR3 length: 13 residues. Germline loops: CDR1 SGHAT, CDR2 FQNNGV. Trimming stripped 1 base from V and 6 bases from J, with 9 bases between. CDR3 in amino acids: CASSLVGIAEAFF. Here the CDR3 DNA reads TGTGCCAGCAGCTTAGTCGGTATCGCTGAAGCTTTCTTT.

The gene calls are TRBV6-5 and TRBJ1-6, with D perhaps TRBD1 (5 bases). Trimming took 0 bases from V and 7 from J, leaving 13 bases between them. CDR3 length equals 16 residues. The germline gives CDR1 MNHEY, CDR2 SVGAGI. The CDR3 sequence: CASSYSGRVGNSPLHF. The CDR3 bases are TGTGCCAGCAGTTACTCGGGCAGGGTGGGGAATTCACCCCTCCACTTT.